One sample yielded the 2 T cell receptor beta chains listed below, sequenced in a study of CD8 T cells in Susac syndrome. RNA was extracted with the RNeasy kit, and a quantity of roughly 0.5 to 1 ug was reverse transcribed using random hexamers. A single record per CDR3 protein comes from TCRdb applying MiXCR to the immunoSEQ multiplex PCR reads. This repertoire shows under 550,000 distinct CDR3 sequences, approximately 85% found once; its top ten account for approximately 0.12%. What was sequenced was CD8+ T cells from PBMCs. These receptors were taken from a human donor with multiple sclerosis.

The gene calls are TRBV20-1 and TRBJ2-7; D unresolved. CDR3 size: 11 residues. The V gene's germline CDR1 is DFQATT and CDR2 SNEGSKA (reference sequence). Trimming shortened V by 5 bases and J by 6 bases, and 11 bases separated the two germline ends. CDR3 region: CSAPLGSEQYF. CDR3 coding DNA: TGCAGTGCTCCCCTGGGAAGCGAGCAGTACTTC.

The chain joins TRBV28 to TRBJ1-1; D unresolved. From germline, CDR1 is MDHEN and CDR2 SYDVKM. The CDR3 runs to 14 residues. V lost 3 bases, J lost 5 bases, and 13 bases lay in between. The CDR3 DNA is TGTGCCAGCAGTTTTGTTGCGGGCGGGACTGAAGCTTTCTTT. It translates to CASSFVAGGTEAFF.